This entry lists 17 T cell receptor beta chains sequenced from one sample in a study of shared T cell receptors in the human thymus. Profiled with immunoSEQ multiplex PCR; TCRdb holds only in-frame clones, not every one. The sample contains 650,000 to 950,000 clones, approximately 85% of which appear only once. A further study also used this sample, focusing on human thymus T cells.

Sequencing was performed on thymocytes. The receptors derive from a girl under two years old with a congenital heart defect.

This clone showed up just once. This chain uses TRBV19 with TRBJ2-1; D might be TRBD2 (6 bases). The CDR3 loop spans 14 amino acids. Trimming stripped 7 bases from V and 5 bases from J, with 15 bases between. CDR1 is LNHDA, CDR2 SQIVND, per germline (reference sequence). This CDR3 reads CASNSLARNNEQFF. CDR3 sequence (DNA): TGTGCCAGTAATTCCCTAGCGAGAAACAATGAGCAGTTCTTC.

The chain employs TRBV10-3 and TRBJ2-7; 10 bases line up with TRBD2. Germline V gene sequence: CDR1 ENHRY, CDR2 SYGVKD. V gave up 8 bases and J gave up 7 bases; unmatched junction bases: 11. The CDR3 runs 14 residues. The CDR3, as DNA: TGTGCCATCGATAGGAGCGGGGGGGGCCAGGAGCAGTACTTC. Translation gives CAIDRSGGGQEQYF.

This chain uses TRBV4-2 with TRBJ2-4, with 12 bases lining up with TRBD2. The CDR3 is 23 amino acids. Germline V gene lookup returns CDR1 LGHNA and CDR2 YNFKEQ. Losses at the gene ends were 0 bases for V and 0 bases for J; bases not matched to a gene: 18. CDR3 residues: CASSQDRGRRTSGEELAKNIQYF. The CDR3 DNA follows: TGTGCCAGCAGCCAAGATAGGGGTCGTCGGACTAGCGGGGAGGAATTAGCCAAAAACATTCAGTACTTC.

V gene TRBV5-5 combines with J gene TRBJ1-6, with 8 nucleotides matching TRBD1. Trimming took 4 bases from V and 7 from J; bases not matched to a gene: 13. CDR1 and CDR2 (germline): SGHKS, YYEKEE (reference sequence). This CDR3 is 17 amino acids long. The CDR3 bases are TGTGCCAGCAGCAAGGGACAGGTAGTACCATGGAATTCACCCCTCCACTTT. As protein: CASSKGQVVPWNSPLHF.

The J gene is TRBJ2-7, the V gene TRBV4-1, with 8 nucleotides matching TRBD1. This CDR3 has 17 residues. V gave up 0 bases and J gave up 2 bases; unmatched junction bases: 9. The germline gives CDR1 MGHRA, CDR2 YSYEKL. The CDR3 nucleotides are TGCGCCAGCAGCCAAGAGCCTTCCCGGACAGGGACCTACGAGCAGTACTTC. It encodes CASSQEPSRTGTYEQYF.

This clone was observed a few times. CDR3 coding DNA: TGCGCCAGCAGCCAAGATCGAAGGCGGGGCTGCACAGATACGCAGTATTTT. Encoded protein: CASSQDRRRGCTDTQYF. V usage is TRBV4-3 and J usage is TRBJ2-3; D may be TRBD2 (6 bases). Trimming pared 0 bases from V and 1 base from J, leaving 14 bases between. Germline CDR1 and CDR2: LGHNA and YSLEER. The CDR3 is 17 amino acids.

This chain joins TRBV11-1 and TRBJ1-5, with TRBD1 matching 8 bases. V was pared by 4 bases and J by 0 bases, with 8 bases of the junction left unmatched. The CDR3 has 17 amino acids. Germline CDR1 reads SGHAT; CDR2 reads FQDESV (reference sequence). The CDR3 protein is CASSYHIDRGSNQPQHF. The CDR3 DNA reads TGTGCCAGCAGCTATCACATCGACAGGGGTAGCAATCAGCCCCAGCATTTT.

This chain links TRBV2 with TRBJ2-7, with TRBD1 matching 10 bases. Germline lookup yields CDR1 SNHLY and CDR2 FYNNEI. V gave up 0 bases and J gave up 3 bases; unmatched junction bases: 17. The CDR3 loop spans 20 amino acids. CDR3 in amino acids: CASSEARDGQGEAFDYEQYF. The CDR3 bases are TGTGCCAGCAGTGAAGCCCGCGACGGACAGGGGGAAGCTTTCGACTACGAGCAGTACTTC.

This clone was seen just once. The chain employs TRBV9 and TRBJ1-1; D is ambiguous. Trimming took 4 bases from V and 2 from J, leaving 12 bases between them. The V gene's germline CDR1 is SGDLS and CDR2 YYNGEE. This CDR3 is 14 amino acids long. The CDR3 DNA reads as TGTGCCAGCAGCCCACAAAAAGTCAACACTGAAGCTTTCTTT. It translates to CASSPQKVNTEAFF.

V and J are TRBV11-2 and TRBJ2-1, with TRBD1 matching 8 bases. Trimming at V came to 6 bases and at J to 7 bases, leaving 14 bases not matched to a gene. The CDR3 runs to 16 residues. The germline gives CDR1 SGHAT, CDR2 FQNNGV. The DNA for the CDR3 is TGTGCCAGCAGAGAACCCAGGGGGCAAGGGATAAATGAGCAGTTCTTC. Protein sequence: CASREPRGQGINEQFF.

Worth noting for this clone: Other nucleotide sequences from this sample produce the same CDR3. The rearrangement joins TRBV18 to TRBJ2-4; unclear D gene. Per the germline V gene, CDR1 is KGHSH and CDR2 is LQKENI. Trimming took 3 bases from V and 0 from J, leaving 9 bases between them. The CDR3 length is 15 residues. CDR3 in amino acids: CASSPKKLAKNIQYF. The CDR3 bases are TGTGCCAGCTCACCGAAGAAACTAGCCAAAAACATTCAGTACTTC.

The chain is built from TRBV27 and TRBJ1-2, with D possibly matching TRBD1 (6 bases). V was clipped by 4 bases and J by 2 bases, with 14 bases between them. Germline V gives CDR1 MNHEY, CDR2 SMNVEV (reference sequence). This CDR3 has 15 residues. CDR3: CASSSSFDRNYGYTF. The CDR3 DNA is TGTGCCAGCAGTTCATCATTCGACAGGAACTATGGCTACACCTTC.

The V gene is TRBV9, the J gene TRBJ2-7, with D possibly matching TRBD1 (5 bases). This CDR3 is built from 15 residues. Between the trimmed V and J ends, which lost 3 bases and 4 bases, there was a span of 17 bases. CDR1 and CDR2 (germline): SGDLS, YYNGEE. The CDR3 region is CASSARGESIYEQYF. CDR3 nucleotides: TGTGCCAGCAGCGCTAGGGGCGAGTCGATATACGAGCAGTACTTC.

CDR3 nucleotide sequence: TGTGCCAGCAGTTTGGGGGGTCTATCTGGAAACACCATATATTTT. This sequence encodes CASSLGGLSGNTIYF. The rearrangement joins TRBV6-1 to TRBJ1-3; possibly TRBD1 for D (5 bases). The V end was cut by 5 bases, the J end by 1 base, with 12 bases between. The germline CDR1 and CDR2 sequences are MNHNS and SASEGT. This CDR3 is 15 amino acids long.

This clone was detected a few times. The chain uses TRBV18 and TRBJ2-7; D uncertain. CDR3 length: 16 residues. Trimming stripped 3 bases from V and 0 bases from J, with 15 bases between. Germline V lookup: CDR1 KGHSH, CDR2 LQKENI. The CDR3 loop reads CASSPHERLYSYEQYF. DNA of the CDR3: TGTGCCAGCTCACCCCACGAAAGACTCTACTCCTACGAGCAGTACTTC.

The chain links TRBV14 to TRBJ1-1; D gene uncertain. The CDR3 consists of 14 residues. Trimming cost V 3 bases and J 1 base, with 9 bases left between them. Germline V gene lookup returns CDR1 SGHDN and CDR2 FVKESK. The CDR3 nucleotides read TGTGCCAGCAGCCAGAGTCTCCCGAACACTGAAGCTTTCTTT. Protein: CASSQSLPNTEAFF.

This clone has a single count. The chain is built from TRBV5-6 and TRBJ1-5; D remains ambiguous. This CDR3 spans 17 amino acids. The V end lost 0 bases, the J end lost 0 bases, and 13 bases lay between the germline ends. Germline V gene sequence: CDR1 SGHDT, CDR2 YYEEEE. CDR3 sequence reads: CASSLGARLNSNQPQHF. The CDR3 bases are TGTGCCAGCAGCTTGGGCGCCCGTTTAAATAGCAATCAGCCCCAGCATTTT.